This T cell receptor (beta chain) was recorded in a study of T cell changes during pregnancy in multiple sclerosis. Germline V gives CDR1 DFQATT, CDR2 SNEGSKA (reference sequence). CDR3 length equals 9 residues. A note on this clone: Its ends do not fully match the called genes, so a read error is possible.

Measured with immunoSEQ multiplex PCR; TCRdb has only the in-frame clones, and not every one. The repertoire consists of about 100,000 clones, with 80% to 95% occurring once and the leading ten covering less than 2%. The clonotype originates from a female donor with multiple sclerosis, enrolled in a pregnancy study. The sequenced sample was peripheral blood, obtained after pregnancy. The chain couples TRBV20-1 to TRBJ1-1; D is unresolved. DNA for the CDR3: TGCAGTGCCCGAGACCCGGGAGTCTTT. Translated, it gives CSARDPGVF.